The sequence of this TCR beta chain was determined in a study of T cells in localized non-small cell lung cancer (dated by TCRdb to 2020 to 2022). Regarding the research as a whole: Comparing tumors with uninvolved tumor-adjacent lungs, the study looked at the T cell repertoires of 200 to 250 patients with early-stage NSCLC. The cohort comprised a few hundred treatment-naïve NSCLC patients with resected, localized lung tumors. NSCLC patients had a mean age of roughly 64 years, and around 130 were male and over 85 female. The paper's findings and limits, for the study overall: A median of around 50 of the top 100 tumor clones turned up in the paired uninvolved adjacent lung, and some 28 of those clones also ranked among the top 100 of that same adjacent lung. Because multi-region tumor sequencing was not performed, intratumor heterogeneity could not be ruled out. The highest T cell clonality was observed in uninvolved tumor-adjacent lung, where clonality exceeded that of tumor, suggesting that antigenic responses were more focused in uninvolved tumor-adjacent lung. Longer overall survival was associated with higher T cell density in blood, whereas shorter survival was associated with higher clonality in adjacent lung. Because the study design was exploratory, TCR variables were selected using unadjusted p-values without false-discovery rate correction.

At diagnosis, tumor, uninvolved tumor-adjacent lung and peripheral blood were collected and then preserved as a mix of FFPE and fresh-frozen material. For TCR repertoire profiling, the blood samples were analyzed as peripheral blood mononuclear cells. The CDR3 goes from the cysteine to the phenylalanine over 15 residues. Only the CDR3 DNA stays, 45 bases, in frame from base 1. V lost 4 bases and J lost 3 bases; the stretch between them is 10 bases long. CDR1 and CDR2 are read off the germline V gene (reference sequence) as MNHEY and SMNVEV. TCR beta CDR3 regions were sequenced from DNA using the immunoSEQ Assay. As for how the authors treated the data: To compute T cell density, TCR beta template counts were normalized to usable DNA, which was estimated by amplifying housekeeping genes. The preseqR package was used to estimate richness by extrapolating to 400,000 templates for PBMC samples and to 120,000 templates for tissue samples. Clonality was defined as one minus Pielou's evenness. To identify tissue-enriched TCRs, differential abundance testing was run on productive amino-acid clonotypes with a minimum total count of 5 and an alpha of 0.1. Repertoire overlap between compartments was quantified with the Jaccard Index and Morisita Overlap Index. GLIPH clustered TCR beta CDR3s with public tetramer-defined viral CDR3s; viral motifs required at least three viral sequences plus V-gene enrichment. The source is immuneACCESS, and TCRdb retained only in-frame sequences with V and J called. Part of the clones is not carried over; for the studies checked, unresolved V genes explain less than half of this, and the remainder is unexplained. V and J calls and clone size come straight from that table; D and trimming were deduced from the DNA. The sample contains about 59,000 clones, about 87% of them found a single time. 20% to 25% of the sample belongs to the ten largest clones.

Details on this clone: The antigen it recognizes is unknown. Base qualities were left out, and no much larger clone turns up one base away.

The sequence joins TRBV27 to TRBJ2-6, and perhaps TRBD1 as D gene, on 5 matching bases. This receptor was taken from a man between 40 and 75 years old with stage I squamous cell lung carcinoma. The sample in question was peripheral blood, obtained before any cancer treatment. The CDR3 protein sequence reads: CASSSWGSGANVLTF. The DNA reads TGTGCCAGCAGTTCCTGGGGCAGTGGGGCCAACGTCCTGACTTTC.